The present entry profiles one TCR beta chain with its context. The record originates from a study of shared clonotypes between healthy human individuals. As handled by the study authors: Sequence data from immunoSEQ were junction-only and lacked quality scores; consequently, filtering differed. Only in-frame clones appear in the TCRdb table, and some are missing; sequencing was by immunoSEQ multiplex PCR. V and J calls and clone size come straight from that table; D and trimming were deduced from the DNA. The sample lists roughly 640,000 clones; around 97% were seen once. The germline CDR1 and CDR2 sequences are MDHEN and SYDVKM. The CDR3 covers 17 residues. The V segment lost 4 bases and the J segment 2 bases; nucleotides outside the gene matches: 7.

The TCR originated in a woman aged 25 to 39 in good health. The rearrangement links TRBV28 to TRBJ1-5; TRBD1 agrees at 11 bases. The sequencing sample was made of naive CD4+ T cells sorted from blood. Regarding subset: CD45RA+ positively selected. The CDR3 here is CASSWGTGGMGNQPQHF. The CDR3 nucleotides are TGTGCCAGCAGTTGGGGGACAGGGGGTATGGGCAATCAGCCCCAGCATTTT.